These 29 T cell receptor beta chains came from one sample sequenced in a study of T cells after yellow fever vaccination. TCRdb analysed the 5' RACE reads with MiXCR anew, one entry per CDR3 protein. The sample consists of roughly 96,000 distinct CDR3 sequences, 8% to 10% of them appearing once. Sequenced material: CD8+ T cells not binding an NS4B(214-222) dextramer, sorted from PBMCs, taken approximately 15 days after the first yellow fever vaccination. These receptors all come from a man aged 18 to 29 who received the YFV17D yellow fever vaccine.

The sample holds a few counts of this clonotype. V and J are TRBV28 and TRBJ2-1, with 11 positions matching TRBD2. In germline, CDR1 is MDHEN, CDR2 SYDVKM. The CDR3 consists of 18 residues. The V segment lost 2 bases and the J segment 2 bases; nucleotides outside the gene matches: 8. The CDR3 loop reads CASSLELAGATTYNEQFF. In DNA form, the CDR3 reads TGTGCCAGCAGTTTAGAACTAGCGGGGGCCACGACCTACAATGAGCAGTTCTTC.

This clonotype was observed a handful of times. In nucleotides, the CDR3 is TGTGCCAGCAGGAGCCGGGACAACTACGAGCAGTACTTC. Residues: CASRSRDNYEQYF. The chain recombines TRBV6-1 with TRBJ2-7; a possible D gene is TRBD1 (6 bases). Germline V lookup: CDR1 MNHNS, CDR2 SASEGT. The V end was cut by 6 bases, the J end by 3 bases, with 12 bases between. This CDR3 is built from 13 residues.

This clonotype has a handful of counts. The chain is built from TRBV9 and TRBJ2-7; D perhaps matches TRBD2 (7 bases). The CDR3 covers 18 residues. Germline CDR1 reads SGDLS; CDR2 reads YYNGEE. Trimming stripped 0 bases from V and 5 bases from J, with 24 bases between. The CDR3 region is CASSVEVLEGGGLHEQYV. DNA for the CDR3: TGTGCCAGCAGCGTAGAGGTCCTCGAGGGGGGGGGCCTACACGAGCAGTACGTC.

The sample holds a few counts of this clonotype. The V and J genes are TRBV11-2 and TRBJ2-1; 12 bases line up with TRBD2. The CDR3 runs to 15 residues. The germline gives CDR1 SGHAT, CDR2 FQNNGV. V was clipped by 5 bases and J by 6 bases; unmatched bases: 5. The CDR3 spells CASSPGTSGLNEQFF. The CDR3 nucleotides are TGTGCCAGCAGCCCCGGGACTAGCGGGCTCAATGAGCAGTTCTTC.

The chain joins TRBV12-3 or TRBV12-4 to TRBJ1-1; D is perhaps TRBD1 (5 bases). V dropped 6 bases and J dropped 4 bases, with 12 bases sitting between them. The CDR3 covers 13 residues. In DNA form, the CDR3 reads TGTGCCAGCAGGGCGGGGGTCGGCACTGAAGCTTTCTTT. Translation: CASRAGVGTEAFF.

J is TRBJ2-5 and V is TRBV19; D not resolved. Trimming cost V 1 base and J 4 bases, with 10 bases left between them. Germline-derived CDR1 and CDR2 are LNHDA and SQIVND (reference sequence). The CDR3 contains 14 residues. As DNA, the CDR3 is TGTGCCAGTAGTATAGTTCGATTGAGAGAGACCCAGTACTTC. It codes for CASSIVRLRETQYF.

This clonotype was seen ten or more times. The chain couples TRBV12-3 or TRBV12-4 to TRBJ1-2; D unresolved. Trimming removed 3 bases at V and 2 bases at J, with 7 bases between. The CDR3 consists of 13 residues. In nucleotides, the CDR3 is TGTGCCAGCAGTTTTGGGCGGAACTATGGCTACACCTTC. It translates to CASSFGRNYGYTF.

This clonotype occurred a few times. The chain recombines TRBV3-1 with TRBJ1-2, with unresolved D. CDR1 and CDR2 (germline): LGHDT, YNNKEL (reference sequence). The V end was cut by 4 bases, the J end by 1 base, with 19 bases between. The CDR3 contains 17 residues. In DNA form, the CDR3 reads TGTGCCAGCAGCCCTCGGCAGCCGCAACAATATAACTATGGCTACACCTTC. Protein sequence: CASSPRQPQQYNYGYTF.

In the case of this clonotype: Possible read error: a much larger clone is one base away. The chain links TRBV12-3 or TRBV12-4 to TRBJ2-7; 10 positions agree with TRBD2. This CDR3 contains 11 residues. The CDR3 spells CATTSSGGPSF. The DNA of the CDR3 is TGTGCCACCACCTCTAGCGGGGGTCCCTCCTTC.

This clonotype was detected many times. The chain uses TRBV12-3 or TRBV12-4 and TRBJ1-5; the D is unclear. The CDR3 length is 15 residues. Trimming shortened V by 0 bases and J by 1 base, and 7 bases separated the two germline ends. CDR3 DNA: TGTGCCAGCAGTTTAGCCGCCCGGAGCAATCAGCCCCAGCATTTT. The encoded protein is CASSLAARSNQPQHF.

This clonotype was seen only a few times. This chain connects TRBV6-1 to TRBJ2-5; 9 nucleotides line up with TRBD2. The CDR3 extends over 19 amino acids. In germline, CDR1 is MNHNS, CDR2 SASEGT. Trimming cost V 6 bases and J 3 bases; bases outside gene matches: 20. The CDR3 sequence: CASSSGPTRAGGLEETQYF. The CDR3 DNA sequence: TGTGCCAGCAGCTCAGGACCCACTAGGGCGGGGGGGCTCGAAGAGACCCAGTACTTC.

The rearrangement links TRBV5-4 to TRBJ2-3; D is possibly TRBD2 (6 bases). The CDR3 has 16 amino acids. Germline CDR1 reads SGHNT; CDR2 reads YYREEE (reference sequence). V was shortened by 2 bases and J by 2 bases, with 15 bases between the two germline ends. The CDR3 loop is CASSFRDLINTDTQYF. CDR3 DNA: TGTGCCAGCAGCTTCCGGGACTTAATAAACACAGATACGCAGTATTTT.

This clonotype was seen ten or more times. The genes are TRBV15 and TRBJ2-3; no firm D call. CDR1 is LNHNV and CDR2 is YYDKDF in the germline V gene (reference sequence). CDR3 length: 15 amino acids. With 0 bases removed from V and 2 bases from J, the gap between germline ends came to 9 bases. The CDR3 coding sequence is TGTGCCACCAGCAGAGATTTAGTGTTCACAGATACGCAGTATTTT. This sequence encodes CATSRDLVFTDTQYF.

This chain uses TRBV27 with TRBJ2-3; possibly TRBD2 for D (6 bases). V gave up 2 bases and J gave up 8 bases, with 11 bases separating them. This CDR3 region has 13 residues. In germline, CDR1 is MNHEY, CDR2 SMNVEV (reference sequence). The CDR3 coding sequence is TGTGCCAGCAGTTTAGGGGTACTAGCTACGCAGTATTTT. This codes for CASSLGVLATQYF.

This clonotype has only a few counts. J is TRBJ2-2 and V is TRBV7-2, with D unclear. V shed 1 base and J shed 0 bases, with 6 bases lying between them. The CDR3 length is 15 residues. In germline, CDR1 is SGHTA, CDR2 FQGNSA. In DNA, the CDR3 is TGTGCCAGCAGCTTAGGTGACACGAACACCGGGGAGCTGTTTTTT. This translates into CASSLGDTNTGELFF.

In this sample, this clonotype turned up many times. The rearrangement joins TRBV21-1 to TRBJ1-1; TRBD1 is taken as the D call from the table, unchecked against the DNA. TRBV21-1 is annotated as a pseudogene. The CDR3 consists of 19 residues. The DNA for the CDR3 is TGTGCCAGCAGCAAAGCGCCCTGCGAGGGGCTTTGGGAGAACACTGAAGCTTTCTTT. It encodes CASSKAPCEGLWENTEAFF.

This clonotype was seen more than once but under ten times. This sequence joins TRBV7-9 and TRBJ1-4; D gene uncertain. The CDR3 loop spans 14 amino acids. Deletions cut 2 bases from V and 5 bases from J, with 9 bases between. Germline CDR1 and CDR2: SEHNR and FQNEAQ (reference sequence). CDR3 protein: CASSLPSPNEKLFF. In DNA, the CDR3 is TGTGCCAGCAGCTTACCCTCTCCGAATGAAAAACTGTTTTTT.

This clonotype was counted a few times. The chain employs TRBV15 and TRBJ1-5, with D perhaps matching TRBD1 (5 bases). CDR1 and CDR2 (germline): LNHNV, YYDKDF (reference sequence). The V end was cut by 4 bases, the J end by 5 bases, with 12 bases between. There are 14 residues in the CDR3. The CDR3 region is CATSKGTGDQPQHF. For the CDR3, the DNA is TGTGCCACCAGCAAAGGGACGGGTGATCAGCCCCAGCATTTT.

A single count supports this clonotype. The chain combines TRBV5-7 with TRBJ2-1; perhaps D is TRBD1 or TRBD2 (6 bases each). TRBV5-7 is annotated as an ORF whose role is uncertain. This CDR3 has 14 amino acids. V was cut by 4 bases and J by 5 bases, with 13 bases left in between. The CDR3 nucleotides are TGTGCCAGCAGCCCCGGGGGCCGCCACAATGAGCAGTTCTTC. Protein sequence: CASSPGGRHNEQFF.

V gene TRBV7-9 combines with J gene TRBJ2-2, with D perhaps TRBD2 (5 bases). Germline CDR1 is SEHNR and CDR2 is FQNEAQ (reference sequence). V was clipped by 5 bases and J by 4 bases, with 17 bases between them. The CDR3 has 16 residues. The CDR3 reads CASSPTIRSSTGELFF. Written as DNA, the CDR3 is TGTGCCAGCAGCCCGACTATTCGGTCAAGCACCGGGGAGCTGTTTTTT.

In its sample, this clonotype was seen many times. The V gene is TRBV7-9, the J gene TRBJ2-3, with D perhaps TRBD1 or TRBD2 (5 bases each). The CDR3 contains 12 residues. Germline CDR1 SEHNR, CDR2 FQNEAQ (reference sequence). Trimming removed 4 bases from V and 10 bases from J, with 12 bases in between. For the CDR3, the DNA is TGTGCCAGCAGCTGGGGGACCATGGCGCAGTATTTT. Translating it yields CASSWGTMAQYF.

In this sample, this clonotype turned up a few times. The rearrangement links TRBV20-1 to TRBJ2-1, with D uncertain. Germline-derived CDR1 and CDR2 are DFQATT and SNEGSKA (reference sequence). The CDR3 covers 16 residues. Trimming pared 1 base from V and 5 bases from J, leaving 18 bases between. CDR3 sequence reads: CSARVLRGLTNNEQFF. CDR3 nucleotides: TGCAGTGCTAGAGTCCTCCGCGGTTTGACAAACAATGAGCAGTTCTTC.

V is TRBV19 and J is TRBJ2-1, with D tentatively TRBD2 (6 bases). The V end lost 5 bases, the J end lost 10 bases, and 12 bases lay between the germline ends. CDR1 is LNHDA, CDR2 SQIVND, per germline (reference sequence). This CDR3 is built from 12 residues. CDR3 coding DNA: TGTGCCAGTAGTTGGGCGGGAAGGGAGCAGTTCTTC. Protein: CASSWAGREQFF.

This clonotype has just a few counts. V usage is TRBV11-2 and J usage is TRBJ2-3, with a possible D match to TRBD1 (6 bases). The CDR3 has 16 amino acids. Germline-derived CDR1 and CDR2 are SGHAT and FQNNGV. With 0 bases removed from V and 0 bases from J, the gap between germline ends came to 10 bases. CDR3 protein: CASSLDQGKSTDTQYF. DNA of the CDR3: TGTGCCAGCAGCTTAGATCAGGGGAAGAGCACAGATACGCAGTATTTT.

This chain joins TRBV15 and TRBJ2-3, with 10 bases identical to TRBD2. The germline V gene has CDR1 LNHNV and CDR2 YYDKDF (reference sequence). The CDR3 has 18 amino acids. The ends lost 3 bases at V and 2 bases at J; junction bases unmatched: 11. The CDR3 spells CATSSGTSAVRLTDTQYF. Here the CDR3 DNA reads TGTGCCACCAGCAGCGGGACTAGCGCCGTGAGACTCACAGATACGCAGTATTTT.

The V call is TRBV7-6, the J call TRBJ2-7; D might be TRBD1 (5 bases). Germline assignment: CDR1 SGHVS and CDR2 FNYEAQ. V was pared by 3 bases and J by 5 bases, with 11 bases between. This CDR3 is built from 13 residues. The CDR3 loop reads CASSFSQGNEQYF. The CDR3 nucleotides are TGTGCCAGCAGCTTTAGTCAGGGTAACGAGCAGTACTTC.

V is TRBV19 and J is TRBJ1-1, with 11 bases lining up with TRBD1. Germline-derived CDR1 and CDR2 are LNHDA and SQIVND (reference sequence). The CDR3 consists of 15 residues. With 3 bases clipped from V and 6 bases from J, the junction kept 6 bases outside the gene matches. The CDR3 bases are TGTGCCAGTAGTATCTCGGGACAGGGGGGCGCTGAAGCTTTCTTT. Translated, it gives CASSISGQGGAEAFF. The entire variable domain, with the rest obtained from reference TRBV19 and TRBJ1-1, is as follows: DGGITQSPKYLFRKEGQNVTLSCEQNLNHDAMYWYRQDPGQGLRLIYYSQIVNDFQKGDIAEGYSVSREKKESFPLTVTSAQKNPTAFYLCASSISGQGGAEAFFGQGTRLTVV.

This clonotype was recorded at least ten times. The V call is TRBV4-3, the J call TRBJ1-1, with no clear D. V was shortened by 0 bases and J by 6 bases, with 14 bases between the two germline ends. CDR1 and CDR2 from the germline V gene are LGHNA and YSLEER. CDR3 size: 15 residues. The CDR3 DNA reads TGCGCCAGCAGCCAAGATTCCACCGTGGATTCTGAAGCTTTCTTT. It codes for CASSQDSTVDSEAFF.

This clonotype was recorded many times. This chain links TRBV6-5 with TRBJ2-1; no firm D call. The length of the CDR3 is 16 residues. Per the germline V gene, CDR1 is MNHEY and CDR2 is SVGAGI. V lost 4 bases and J lost 6, with 19 bases in between. The CDR3 loop is CASSFGVPQGPNEQFF. The DNA for the CDR3 is TGTGCCAGCAGTTTTGGGGTACCCCAAGGACCCAATGAGCAGTTCTTC.